This entry lists 2 T cell receptor beta chains sequenced from one sample in a study of cytomegalovirus exposure and HLA in healthy donors. The PCR made use of 60 Vbeta and 13 Jbeta primers. Clones were read by immunoSEQ multiplex PCR, and TCRdb kept only the in-frame ones, dropping some. Here the sample spans about 130,000 clones, about 80% being singletons. Source material: PBMCs. The receptor set was obtained from a boy aged 2 to 9 in good health and CMV-seronegative.

This clone was counted between two and nine times. DNA of the CDR3: TGTGCCAGCAGTGAAGCGGTTCAGGGAGGGTACGAGCAGTACGTC. It translates to CASSEAVQGGYEQYV. V gene TRBV6-1 combines with J gene TRBJ2-7, with TRBD2 identical over 7 bases. The germline V gene encodes CDR1 MNHNS and CDR2 SASEGT. The CDR3 length is 15 residues. V dropped 0 bases and J dropped 4; count of bases not matched to a gene: 6.

The genes are TRBV10-3 and TRBJ2-3, with TRBD2 identical over 10 bases. Per germline, CDR1 ENHRY and CDR2 SYGVKD. Germline trimming cut 6 bases from V and 3 bases from J; bases unmatched to any gene: 9. The CDR3 sequence is 16 residues long. The CDR3 nucleotides read TGTGCCATCAGCATCCTAGCGGGAGATATAACAGATACGCAGTATTTT. Its protein is CAISILAGDITDTQYF.